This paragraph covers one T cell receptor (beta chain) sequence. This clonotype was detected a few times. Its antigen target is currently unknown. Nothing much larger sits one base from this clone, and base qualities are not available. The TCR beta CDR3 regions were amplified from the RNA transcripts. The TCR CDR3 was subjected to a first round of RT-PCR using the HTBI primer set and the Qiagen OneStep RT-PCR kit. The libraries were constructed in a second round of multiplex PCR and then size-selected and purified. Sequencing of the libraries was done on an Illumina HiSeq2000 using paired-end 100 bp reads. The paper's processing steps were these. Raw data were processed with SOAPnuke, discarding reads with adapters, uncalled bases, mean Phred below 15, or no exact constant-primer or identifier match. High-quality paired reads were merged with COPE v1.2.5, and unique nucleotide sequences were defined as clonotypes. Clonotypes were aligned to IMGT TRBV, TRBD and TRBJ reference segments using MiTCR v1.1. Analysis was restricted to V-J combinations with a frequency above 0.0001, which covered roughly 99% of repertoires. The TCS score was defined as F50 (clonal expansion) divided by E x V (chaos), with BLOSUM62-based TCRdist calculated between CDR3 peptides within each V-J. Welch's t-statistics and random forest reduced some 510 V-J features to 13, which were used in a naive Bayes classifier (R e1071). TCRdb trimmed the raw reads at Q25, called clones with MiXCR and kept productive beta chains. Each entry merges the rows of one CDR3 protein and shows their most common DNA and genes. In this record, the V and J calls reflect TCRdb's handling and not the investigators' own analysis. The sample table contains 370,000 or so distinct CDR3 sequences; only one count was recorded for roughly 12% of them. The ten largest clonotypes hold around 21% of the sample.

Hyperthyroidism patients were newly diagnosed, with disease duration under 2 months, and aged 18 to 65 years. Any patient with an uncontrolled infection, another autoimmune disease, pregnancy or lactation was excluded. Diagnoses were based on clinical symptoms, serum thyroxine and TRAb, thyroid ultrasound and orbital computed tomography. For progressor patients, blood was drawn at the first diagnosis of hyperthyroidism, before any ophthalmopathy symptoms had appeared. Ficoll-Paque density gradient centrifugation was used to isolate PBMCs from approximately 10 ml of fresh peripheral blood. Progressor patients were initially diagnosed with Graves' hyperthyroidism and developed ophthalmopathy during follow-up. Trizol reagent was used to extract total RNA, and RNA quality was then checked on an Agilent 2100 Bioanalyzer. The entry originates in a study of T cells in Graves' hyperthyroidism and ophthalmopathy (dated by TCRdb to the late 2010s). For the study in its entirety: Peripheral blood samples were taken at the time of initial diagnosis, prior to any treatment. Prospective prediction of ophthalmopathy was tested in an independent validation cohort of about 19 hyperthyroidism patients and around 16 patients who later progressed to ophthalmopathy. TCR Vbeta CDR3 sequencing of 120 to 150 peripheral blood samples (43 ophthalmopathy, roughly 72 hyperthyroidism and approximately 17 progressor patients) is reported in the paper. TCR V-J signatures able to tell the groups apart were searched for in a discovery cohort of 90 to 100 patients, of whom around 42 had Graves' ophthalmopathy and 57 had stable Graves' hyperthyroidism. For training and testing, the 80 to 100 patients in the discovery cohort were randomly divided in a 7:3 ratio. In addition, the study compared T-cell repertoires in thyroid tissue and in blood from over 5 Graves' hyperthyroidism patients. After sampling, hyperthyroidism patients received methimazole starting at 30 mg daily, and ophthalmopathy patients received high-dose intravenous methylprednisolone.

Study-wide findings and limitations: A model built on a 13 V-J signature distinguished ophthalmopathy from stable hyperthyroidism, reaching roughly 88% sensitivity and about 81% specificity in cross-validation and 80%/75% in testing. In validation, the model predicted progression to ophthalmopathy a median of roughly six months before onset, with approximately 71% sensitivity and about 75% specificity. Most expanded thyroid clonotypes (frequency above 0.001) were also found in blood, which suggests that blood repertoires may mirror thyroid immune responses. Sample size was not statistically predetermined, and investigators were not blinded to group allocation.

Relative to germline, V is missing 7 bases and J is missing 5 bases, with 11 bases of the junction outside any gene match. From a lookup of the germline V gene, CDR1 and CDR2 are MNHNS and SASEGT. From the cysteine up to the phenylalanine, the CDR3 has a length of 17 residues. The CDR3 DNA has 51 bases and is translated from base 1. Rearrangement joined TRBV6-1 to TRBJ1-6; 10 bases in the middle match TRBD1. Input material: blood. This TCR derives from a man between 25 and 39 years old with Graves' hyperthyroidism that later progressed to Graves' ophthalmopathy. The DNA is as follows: TGTGCCAGCATCCCCTTTCTAGGACAGGGGGATAATTCACCCCTCCACTTT. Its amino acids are CASIPFLGQGDNSPLHF.